The rows below give T cell receptor beta chains drawn from one sample of a study of response to subunit inactivated influenza vaccine. MiXCR, applied by TCRdb to the RT-PCR reads, yields one record per CDR3 protein. The table lists around 530,000 distinct CDR3 sequences, about an eighth of them singletons. The sample consisted of PBMCs from blood, taken on the day of vaccination. The receptors originated from a man between 45 and 60 years old who received an inactivated influenza vaccine. Both conserved end residues are part of each CDR3. The order of the fields is J gene, D gene, V gene, clone size, CDR3 DNA, CDR3 protein. D genes are given only for firm matches. Expanded clones are given a class, and other clones once, few, many or no size at all.

j_gene: TRBJ2-7
d_gene: .
v_gene: TRBV6-2/TRBV6-3
abundance: few
CDR3nt: TGTGCCAGCAGTTGGCTCCGGGAGCTACACGAGCAGTACTTC
CDR3aa: CASSWLRELHEQYF

j_gene: TRBJ2-3
d_gene: TRBD2
v_gene: TRBV7-2
abundance: many
CDR3nt: TGTGCCAGCAGCTCCAGCGGGGGGAGCACAGATACGCAGTATTTT
CDR3aa: CASSSSGGSTDTQYF

j_gene: TRBJ2-4
d_gene: .
v_gene: TRBV7-2
abundance: few
CDR3nt: TGTGCCAGCAAGGAGTCAGGCAAAAACATTCAGTACTTC
CDR3aa: CASKESGKNIQYF

j_gene: TRBJ2-1
d_gene: TRBD2
v_gene: TRBV27
abundance: .
CDR3nt: TGTGCCAGCAGCAAACAGGCAACCGGGACTAGCCTTGAGCAGTTCTTC
CDR3aa: CASSKQATGTSLEQFF

j_gene: TRBJ2-7
d_gene: .
v_gene: TRBV24-1
abundance: few
CDR3nt: TGTGCCACCAGTGACCCCGGGAGCGAGCAGTACTTC
CDR3aa: CATSDPGSEQYF

j_gene: TRBJ2-1
d_gene: TRBD2
v_gene: TRBV11-3
abundance: .
CDR3nt: TGTGCCAGCAGCTCCGGGACTAGCGACTACAATGAGCAGTTCTTC
CDR3aa: CASSSGTSDYNEQFF

j_gene: TRBJ1-6
d_gene: TRBD1
v_gene: TRBV2
abundance: few
CDR3nt: TGTGCCACCAAGCAGGGGGTGGGCTCACCCCTCCACTTT
CDR3aa: CATKQGVGSPLHF

j_gene: TRBJ2-6
d_gene: TRBD1
v_gene: TRBV12-3/TRBV12-4
abundance: few
CDR3nt: TGTGCCAGCAGTTTAGCGTTTTTGGGACAGGGGGCGTATTACTCTGGGGCCAACGTCCTGACTTTC
CDR3aa: CASSLAFLGQGAYYSGANVLTF

j_gene: TRBJ2-7
d_gene: .
v_gene: TRBV11-2
abundance: .
CDR3nt: TGTGCCAGCAGCCACACCCACGAGCAGTACTTC
CDR3aa: CASSHTHEQYF

j_gene: TRBJ2-4
d_gene: TRBD1
v_gene: TRBV29-1
abundance: many
CDR3nt: TGCAGCGTCCGGGACAGGGAAAACATTCAGTACTTC
CDR3aa: CSVRDRENIQYF

j_gene: TRBJ2-5
d_gene: TRBD2
v_gene: TRBV12-3/TRBV12-4
abundance: few
CDR3nt: TGTGCCAGCAGTTTACGTACCGGGACTAGCGGGGTACAAGAGACCCAGTACTTC
CDR3aa: CASSLRTGTSGVQETQYF

j_gene: TRBJ2-1
d_gene: TRBD2
v_gene: TRBV20-1
abundance: few
CDR3nt: TGCAGTGCTACCAGCGGGGGGCCCGGTTACGAGCAGTTCTTC
CDR3aa: CSATSGGPGYEQFF

j_gene: TRBJ2-7
d_gene: .
v_gene: TRBV7-2
abundance: .
CDR3nt: TGTGCCAGCAGCCTACAGGGGAGGCCCTACGAGCAGTACTTC
CDR3aa: CASSLQGRPYEQYF

j_gene: TRBJ2-1
d_gene: TRBD2
v_gene: TRBV3-1
abundance: .
CDR3nt: TGTGCCAGCAGCCGACCGGGACTAGTCAGTCACAATGAGCAGTTCTTC
CDR3aa: CASSRPGLVSHNEQFF

j_gene: TRBJ2-2
d_gene: TRBD1
v_gene: TRBV10-2
abundance: many
CDR3nt: TGCGCCAGCAGAGAGAAGACAGGGGGATTCAGCGGGGAGCTGTTTTTT
CDR3aa: CASREKTGGFSGELFF

j_gene: TRBJ2-7
d_gene: TRBD1
v_gene: TRBV28
abundance: .
CDR3nt: TGTGCCACCATCCGGGACAGGCCCTACGAGCAGTACTTC
CDR3aa: CATIRDRPYEQYF

j_gene: TRBJ2-1
d_gene: TRBD1
v_gene: TRBV7-2
abundance: .
CDR3nt: TGTGCCAGCACAGGGACAGGGAGTGTGGGTGAGCAGTTCTTC
CDR3aa: CASTGTGSVGEQFF

j_gene: TRBJ1-5
d_gene: TRBD1
v_gene: TRBV7-8
abundance: few
CDR3nt: TGTGCCAGCAGCGGGGGCAGACTTGGGGACAGGGGGAATCAGCCCCAGCATTTT
CDR3aa: CASSGGRLGDRGNQPQHF

j_gene: TRBJ2-7
d_gene: .
v_gene: TRBV28
abundance: .
CDR3nt: TGTGCCAGCAGTTTACAGGCAGGCGAACCGTACGAGCAGTACTTC
CDR3aa: CASSLQAGEPYEQYF

j_gene: TRBJ2-2
d_gene: TRBD1
v_gene: TRBV7-2
abundance: .
CDR3nt: TGTGCCAGCAGCTCACAGGGGGCGCAGACCGGGGAGCTGTTTTTT
CDR3aa: CASSSQGAQTGELFF